Reported below is one T cell receptor (beta chain). Antigen unknown. Here the gene names and germline are mouse. The read gets to within 4 residues of the CDR3 end, and the germline J gene fills in the rest. The length of the CDR3 is 14 residues. The V and J ends lost 4 bases and 3 bases respectively, with 11 bases between them. Looked up from germline, CDR1 is FNHDT and CDR2 is SITEND (reference sequence). Cells that came from pooled cutaneous lymph nodes were sorted using CD4, CD8alpha, NKG2D, NKG2ACE and other markers. Sequencing templates came from extracted RNA that was reverse transcribed into cDNA. Here immunoSEQ multiplex PCR was the method, and the copy in TCRdb shows in-frame clones only, minus some. This sample carries about 270,000 clones, none of them present only once. This specimen comes from a study of CD8+ T cells in alopecia areata. On the study more broadly: Transfer of skin from approximately 6-12-month-old C3H/HeJ graft donors with spontaneous alopecia was made to roughly 6-10-week-old female C3H/HeJ mice.

Study results and limitations: Higher clonality and more expanded CD8+ clones appeared in lesional than normal scalp. In patients, TCRs were shared less clearly than in mice, and HLA may possibly be involved. Scalp sample data also include resident alphabeta T cells from normal skin.

The chain carries TRBV19 and TRBJ2-1, with D perhaps TRBD2 (6 bases). The specimen was CD4+ T cells sorted from a lymph node. The source of this sequence is a C3H/HeJ mouse with alopecia areata. The MHC haplotype of the strain is H2-k. The CDR3 reads CASSHGGFYAEQFF. Partial CDR3 DNA: TGTGCCAGCAGTCATGGGGGTTTCTATGCT.